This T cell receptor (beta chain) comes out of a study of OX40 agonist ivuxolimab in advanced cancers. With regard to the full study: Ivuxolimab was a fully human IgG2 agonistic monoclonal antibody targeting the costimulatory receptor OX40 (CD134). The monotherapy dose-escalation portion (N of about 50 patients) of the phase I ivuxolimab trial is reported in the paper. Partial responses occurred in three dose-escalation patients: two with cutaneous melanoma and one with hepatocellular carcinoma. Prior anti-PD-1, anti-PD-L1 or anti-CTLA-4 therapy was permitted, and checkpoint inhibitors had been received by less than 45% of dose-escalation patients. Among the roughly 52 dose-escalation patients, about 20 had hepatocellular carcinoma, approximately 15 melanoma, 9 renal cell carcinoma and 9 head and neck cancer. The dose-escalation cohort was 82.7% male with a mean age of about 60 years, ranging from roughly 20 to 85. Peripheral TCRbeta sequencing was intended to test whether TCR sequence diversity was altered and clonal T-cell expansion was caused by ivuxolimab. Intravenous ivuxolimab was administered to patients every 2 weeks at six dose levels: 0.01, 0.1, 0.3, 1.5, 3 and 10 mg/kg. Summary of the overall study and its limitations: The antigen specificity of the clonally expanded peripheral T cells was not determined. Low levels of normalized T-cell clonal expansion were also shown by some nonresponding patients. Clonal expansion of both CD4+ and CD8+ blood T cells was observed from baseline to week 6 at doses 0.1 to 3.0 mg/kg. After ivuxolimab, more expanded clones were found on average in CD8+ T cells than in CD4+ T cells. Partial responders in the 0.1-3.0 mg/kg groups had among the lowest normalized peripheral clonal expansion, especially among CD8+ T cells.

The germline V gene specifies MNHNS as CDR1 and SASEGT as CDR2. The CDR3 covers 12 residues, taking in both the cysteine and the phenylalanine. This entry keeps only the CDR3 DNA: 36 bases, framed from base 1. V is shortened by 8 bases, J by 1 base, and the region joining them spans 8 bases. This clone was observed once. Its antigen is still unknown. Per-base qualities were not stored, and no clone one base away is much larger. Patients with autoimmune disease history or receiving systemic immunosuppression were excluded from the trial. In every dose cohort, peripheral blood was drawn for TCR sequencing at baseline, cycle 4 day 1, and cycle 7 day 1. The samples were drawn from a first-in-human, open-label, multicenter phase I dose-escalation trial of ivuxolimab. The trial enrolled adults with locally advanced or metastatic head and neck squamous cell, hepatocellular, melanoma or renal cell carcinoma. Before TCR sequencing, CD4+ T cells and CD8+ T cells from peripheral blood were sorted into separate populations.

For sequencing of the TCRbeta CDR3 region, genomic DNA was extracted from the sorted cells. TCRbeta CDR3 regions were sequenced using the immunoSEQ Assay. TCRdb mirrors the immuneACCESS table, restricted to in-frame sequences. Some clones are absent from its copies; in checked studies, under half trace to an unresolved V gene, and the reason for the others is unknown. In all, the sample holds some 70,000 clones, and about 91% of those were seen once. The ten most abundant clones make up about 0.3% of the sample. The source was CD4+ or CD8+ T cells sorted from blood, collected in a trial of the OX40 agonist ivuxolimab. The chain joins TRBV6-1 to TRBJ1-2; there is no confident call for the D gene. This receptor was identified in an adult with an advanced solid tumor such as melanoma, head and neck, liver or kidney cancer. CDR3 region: CASLSFNYGYTF. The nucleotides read TGTGCCAGCCTGTCCTTTAACTATGGCTACACCTTC.